A selection of T cell receptor beta chains follows, all from one sample in a study of cytomegalovirus exposure and HLA in healthy donors. The table came from immunoSEQ multiplex PCR; TCRdb's copy has only in-frame clones and leaves some out. The repertoire holds some 190,000 clones, with around 80% as singletons. The sequencing sample was made of PBMCs. These receptors were collected from a woman in her thirties in good health and CMV-seronegative. Both conserved end residues are part of each CDR3. A D gene is named only where the DNA matches it firmly. Size is stated for part of the rows, as once, few or many counts, or as a class when the clone is expanded.

>TRBV4-2|TRBJ2-4|-|-
CASSQALAGALAKNIQYF
TGTGCCAGCAGCCAAGCTCTGGCGGGGGCGCTAGCCAAAAACATTCAGTACTTC
>TRBV6-1|TRBJ2-1|-|TRBD2
CASSEETSGSYNEQFF
TGTGCCAGCAGTGAAGAAACTAGCGGTTCCTACAATGAGCAGTTCTTC
>TRBV7-2|TRBJ2-7|-|-
CASSLGPQREQYF
TGTGCCAGCAGCTTAGGCCCCCAGCGGGAGCAGTACTTC
>TRBV6-1|TRBJ1-5|-|-
CASSQIQGHNQPQHF
TGTGCCAGCAGCCAAATCCAGGGGCACAATCAGCCCCAGCATTTT
>TRBV18|TRBJ1-6|-|TRBD1
CASSPGGQGNSPLHF
TGTGCCAGCTCACCAGGAGGACAGGGCAATTCACCCCTCCACTTT
>TRBV5-4|TRBJ2-3|-|-
CASSLDVAVSTDTQYF
TGTGCCAGCAGCTTGGATGTTGCGGTTAGCACAGATACGCAGTATTTT
>TRBV6-5|TRBJ2-7|-|TRBD1
CASSPGQGGYEQYF
TGTGCCAGTTCCCCTGGACAGGGCGGCTACGAGCAGTACTTC
>TRBV5-6|TRBJ2-3|-|TRBD2
CASSLRTSGGAGDTQYF
TGTGCCAGCAGCTTGCGCACTAGCGGGGGGGCCGGAGATACGCAGTATTTT
>TRBV7-9|TRBJ1-6|once|-
CASSPQGWGSPLHF
TGTGCCAGCAGCCCTCAGGGGTGGGGGTCACCCCTCCACTTT
>TRBV11-2|TRBJ2-7|few|TRBD2
CASSLGLAGANYEQYF
TGTGCCAGCAGCTTAGGGCTAGCGGGGGCCAACTACGAGCAGTACTTC
>TRBV5-1|TRBJ2-2|-|TRBD2
CASSFTSGGVYPGELFF
TGCGCCAGCAGCTTTACTAGCGGGGGTGTCTATCCCGGGGAGCTGTTTTTT
>TRBV7-9|TRBJ1-6|-|-
CASSLGFGPRAGDSPLHF
TGTGCCAGCAGCTTAGGGTTTGGCCCTAGGGCGGGTGATTCACCCCTCCACTTT
>TRBV2|TRBJ2-5|once|TRBD2
CASSPSGGTSLGTQYF
TGTGCCAGCAGTCCTAGCGGGGGGACCTCCCTAGGGACCCAGTACTTC
>TRBV7-7|TRBJ2-5|-|TRBD1
CASSLGRQGATQYF
TGTGCCAGCAGCTTAGGACGCCAGGGGGCTACCCAGTACTTC
>TRBV6-1|TRBJ1-4|-|-
CASHREREKLFF
TGTGCCAGTCACAGGGAGAGGGAAAAACTGTTTTTT
>TRBV5-4|TRBJ2-7|-|-
CASSLTSGFEQYF
TGTGCCAGCAGCTTGACCTCGGGGTTCGAGCAGTACTTC
>TRBV18|TRBJ2-7|-|TRBD1
CASSRTSGTGGAYEQYF
TGTGCCAGCTCACGAACGTCCGGGACAGGGGGCGCGTACGAGCAGTACTTC
>TRBV4-2|TRBJ1-2|-|-
CASSQEGPMAYGYTF
TGTGCCAGCAGCCAAGAGGGCCCAATGGCCTATGGCTACACCTTC
>TRBV15|TRBJ2-5|-|-
CATSTGQLQETQYF
TGTGCCACCAGCACCGGACAGCTCCAAGAGACCCAGTACTTC
>TRBV5-1|TRBJ2-5|-|-
CASSLVPGGETQYF
TGCGCCAGCAGCTTGGTTCCGGGTGGGGAGACCCAGTACTTC
>TRBV25-1|TRBJ2-5|-|TRBD2
CASSRSGRGAAETQYF
TGTGCCAGCAGTCGAAGCGGGCGGGGGGCTGCAGAGACCCAGTACTTC
>TRBV4-1|TRBJ2-1|-|TRBD1
CASSQGTGLVDEQFF
TGCGCCAGCAGCCAAGGGACAGGGCTTGTCGATGAGCAGTTCTTC
>TRBV2|TRBJ1-1|-|TRBD1
CASRRTGLSTEAFF
TGTGCCAGCAGAAGGACAGGGTTAAGCACTGAAGCTTTCTTT
>TRBV12-5|TRBJ2-2|-|TRBD2
CASGLGLANGELFF
TGTGCTAGTGGTCTGGGACTAGCGAACGGGGAGCTGTTTTTT
>TRBV5-6|TRBJ2-2|-|TRBD1
CASSLLSGTGPTGELFF
TGTGCCAGCAGCTTGCTGTCCGGGACAGGGCCCACCGGGGAGCTGTTTTTT
>TRBV18|TRBJ1-4|-|-
CASSPRRGENEKLFF
TGTGCCAGCTCACCCCGCCGGGGGGAGAATGAAAAACTGTTTTTT
>TRBV2|TRBJ2-1|-|-
CASSVSAYNEQFF
TGTGCCAGCAGTGTCTCAGCCTACAATGAGCAGTTCTTC
>TRBV9|TRBJ2-5|-|-
CASSVGGEETQYF
TGTGCCAGCAGCGTAGGGGGGGAGGAGACCCAGTACTTC
>TRBV10-3|TRBJ1-1|-|-
CAIKGENTEAFF
TGTGCCATCAAAGGGGAGAACACTGAAGCTTTCTTT
>TRBV5-1|TRBJ1-2|-|-
CASSLEGSPSRYTF
TGCGCCAGCAGCTTGGAAGGCAGCCCTAGTCGCTACACCTTC
>TRBV5-1|TRBJ1-6|-|-
CASSLAPRVSNSPLHF
TGCGCCAGCAGCTTGGCCCCGCGGGTGAGCAATTCACCCCTCCACTTT
>TRBV9|TRBJ2-5|-|TRBD2
CASSTSGGGETQYF
TGTGCCAGCAGCACTAGCGGGGGGGGAGAGACCCAGTACTTC
>TRBV18|TRBJ1-1|-|-
CASSPEGGGEAFF
TGTGCCAGCTCACCGGAGGGAGGTGGTGAAGCTTTCTTT
>TRBV19|TRBJ2-3|-|TRBD2
CASSPRGGPSTDTQYF
TGTGCCAGTAGTCCCCGGGGGGGACCTAGCACAGATACGCAGTATTTT
>TRBV7-9|TRBJ1-2|-|TRBD1
CASTKGGTGGDGYTF
TGTGCCAGCACCAAAGGGGGGACAGGGGGCGATGGCTACACCTTC
>TRBV4-1|TRBJ2-7|once|TRBD1
CASSQALWTGAKDYEQYF
TGCGCCAGCAGCCAAGCGCTTTGGACAGGGGCCAAGGACTACGAGCAGTACTTC
>TRBV11-2|TRBJ1-2|-|-
CASSTTINYGYTF
TGTGCCAGCAGCACGACAATTAACTATGGCTACACCTTC
>TRBV9|TRBJ2-2|-|-
CASSSNSRSGELFF
TGTGCCAGCAGCTCCAACAGTCGGTCCGGGGAGCTGTTTTTT
>TRBV30|TRBJ2-7|once|TRBD2
CALWRGSSYEQYF
TGTGCCTTATGGCGGGGGAGCTCCTACGAGCAGTACTTC
>TRBV6-5|TRBJ1-6|-|-
CASSYSGTREAPLHF
TGTGCCAGCAGTTACTCTGGCACTCGGGAGGCACCCCTCCACTTT